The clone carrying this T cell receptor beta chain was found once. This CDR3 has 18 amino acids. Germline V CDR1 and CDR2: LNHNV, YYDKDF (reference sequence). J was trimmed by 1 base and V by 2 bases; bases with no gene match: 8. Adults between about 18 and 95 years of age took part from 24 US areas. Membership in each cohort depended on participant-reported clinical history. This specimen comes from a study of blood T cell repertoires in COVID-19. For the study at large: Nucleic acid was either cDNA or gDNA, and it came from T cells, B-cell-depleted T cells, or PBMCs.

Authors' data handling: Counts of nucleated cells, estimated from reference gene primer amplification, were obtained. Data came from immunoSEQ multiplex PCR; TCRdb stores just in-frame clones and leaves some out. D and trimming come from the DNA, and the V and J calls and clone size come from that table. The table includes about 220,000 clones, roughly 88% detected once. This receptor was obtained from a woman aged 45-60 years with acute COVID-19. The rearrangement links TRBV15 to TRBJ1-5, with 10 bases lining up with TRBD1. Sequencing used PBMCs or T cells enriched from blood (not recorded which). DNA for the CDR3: TGTGCCACCAGCAGAAGGACAGGGGGGTCGGGGAGCAATCAGCCCCAGCATTTT. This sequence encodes CATSRRTGGSGSNQPQHF. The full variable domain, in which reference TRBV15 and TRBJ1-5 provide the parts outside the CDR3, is DAMVIQNPRYQVTQFGKPVTLSCSQTLNHNVMYWYQQKSSQAPKLLFHYYDKDFNNEADTPDNFQSRRPNTSFCFLDIRSPGLGDTAMYLCATSRRTGGSGSNQPQHFGDGTRLSIL.